A single sample is the source of the 27 T cell receptor beta chains below, sequenced in a study of blood T cell repertoires in COVID-19. Profiled with immunoSEQ multiplex PCR; TCRdb holds only in-frame clones, not every one. The sample has 150,000 to 200,000 clones, 88% seen once. Sequencing input: PBMCs or T cells enriched from blood (not recorded which). The receptor set was obtained from a woman between 18 and 29 years old who had recovered from COVID-19.

V is TRBV28 and J is TRBJ1-6; D is uncertain. The CDR3 has 14 amino acids. Trimming shortened V by 7 bases and J by 7 bases, and 14 bases separated the two germline ends. Per germline, CDR1 MDHEN and CDR2 SYDVKM. The DNA of the CDR3 is TGTGCCAGCATAACCTCCGGTCGGAATTCACCCCTCCACTTT. Its translation is CASITSGRNSPLHF.

The gene calls are TRBV5-1 and TRBJ2-1; 10 nucleotides agree with TRBD2. This CDR3 is built from 15 residues. Per the germline V gene, CDR1 is SGHRS and CDR2 is YFSETQ. V was clipped by 3 bases and J by 0 bases; unmatched bases: 0. The CDR3 is CASSSSGSSYNEQFF. DNA of the CDR3: TGCGCCAGCAGCTCTAGCGGGAGCTCCTACAATGAGCAGTTCTTC.

The chain employs TRBV5-1 and TRBJ2-2; D gene uncertain. With 2 bases removed from V and 0 bases from J, the gap between germline ends came to 11 bases. The CDR3 contains 16 residues. CDR1 SGHRS and CDR2 YFSETQ come from the germline V gene. The chain's CDR3 is CASSLEIASNTGELFF. In DNA form, the CDR3 reads TGCGCCAGCAGCTTAGAAATAGCTTCGAACACCGGGGAGCTGTTTTTT.

The rearrangement links TRBV11-3 to TRBJ1-1; D is undetermined. The CDR3 sequence is 12 residues long. Trimming shortened V by 2 bases and J by 7 bases, and 8 bases separated the two germline ends. Germline values: CDR1 SGHNT, CDR2 YENEEA. CDR3 sequence: CASSLFGDEAFF. The CDR3 region has the DNA TGTGCCAGCAGCTTATTCGGGGATGAAGCTTTCTTT. The entire variable domain, with the rest obtained from reference TRBV11-3 and TRBJ1-1, is as follows: EAGVVQSPRYKIIEKKQPVAFWCNPISGHNTLYWYLQNLGQGPELLIRYENEEAVDDSQLPKDRFSAERLKGVDSTLKIQPAELGDSAVYLCASSLFGDEAFFGQGTRLTVV.

The chain joins TRBV27 to TRBJ2-1; no firm D call. This CDR3 is 13 amino acids long. V lost 5 bases, J lost 9 bases, and 14 bases lay in between. CDR1 is MNHEY and CDR2 is SMNVEV in the germline V gene (reference sequence). CDR3 region: CASSPPVAAEQFF. In DNA form, the CDR3 reads TGTGCCAGCAGTCCCCCCGTGGCCGCTGAGCAGTTCTTC.

V usage is TRBV29-1 and J usage is TRBJ1-2; possibly TRBD1 for D (6 bases). V dropped 4 bases and J dropped 3 bases, with 15 bases sitting between them. This CDR3 is 14 amino acids long. CDR1 and CDR2 from the germline V gene are SQVTM and ANQGSEA. The CDR3 coding sequence is TGCAGCGTTGTAGAGTCCGCAGGGGACTATGGCTACACCTTC. Encoded protein: CSVVESAGDYGYTF.

The chain has TRBV7-2 and TRBJ1-5; no firm D call. The CDR3 is 13 residues long. Trimming stripped 5 bases from V and 7 bases from J, with 12 bases between. Germline V gives CDR1 SGHTA, CDR2 FQGNSA. CDR3 residues: CASSPPGFQPQHF. CDR3 nucleotides: TGTGCCAGCAGCCCACCGGGGTTCCAGCCCCAGCATTTT.

This sequence joins TRBV29-1 and TRBJ2-7; D ambiguous. Germline V gene data show CDR1 as SQVTM and CDR2 as ANQGSEA. The CDR3 has 14 amino acids. Trimming stripped 2 bases from V and 1 base from J, with 12 bases between. The CDR3 nucleotides are TGCAGCGTTGAAAGTCCAACAGAGTCCTACGAGCAGTACTTC. Translated: CSVESPTESYEQYF.

The V gene is TRBV28, the J gene TRBJ2-7; 7 bases agree with TRBD1. Unmatched junction bases numbered 7, after V lost 11 bases and J lost 0 bases. CDR1 and CDR2 (germline): MDHEN, SYDVKM. The CDR3 runs 13 residues. The CDR3 nucleotides are TGTGCCGGGAGCCGGGACAGCTCCTACGAGCAGTACTTC. The encoded protein is CAGSRDSSYEQYF.

In this sample, this clone turned up once. The gene calls are TRBV7-8 and TRBJ1-2; D is undetermined. With 5 bases removed from V and 5 bases from J, the gap between germline ends came to 18 bases. Per the germline V gene, CDR1 is SGHVS and CDR2 is FQNEAQ. The CDR3 is 15 amino acids. CDR3 protein: CASSQRGPNDYGYTF. The DNA of the CDR3 is TGTGCCAGCAGCCAACGAGGCCCGAACGATTATGGCTACACCTTC.

This chain links TRBV28 with TRBJ1-1; 7 positions match TRBD1. The germline CDR1 and CDR2 sequences are MDHEN and SYDVKM. With V trimmed by 3 bases and J by 7 bases, 8 bases remained unmatched. This CDR3 has 14 residues. This CDR3 is CASSFHRGRGEAFF. The CDR3 DNA is TGTGCCAGCAGTTTTCACAGGGGAAGGGGTGAAGCTTTCTTT.

V usage is TRBV19 and J usage is TRBJ1-5, with D perhaps TRBD1 (5 bases). The ends were cut back, 7 bases at V and 2 bases at J, with 12 bases in the middle. This CDR3 is 14 amino acids long. Germline CDR1 is LNHDA and CDR2 is SQIVND (reference sequence). As DNA, the CDR3 is TGTGCCAGTACACCTCAGACAGGCAATCAGCCCCAGCATTTT. It encodes CASTPQTGNQPQHF.

This chain links TRBV18 with TRBJ1-5; D might be TRBD1 (5 bases). Deletions cut 3 bases from V and 6 bases from J, with 15 bases between. Germline V lookup: CDR1 KGHSH, CDR2 LQKENI. The CDR3 has 15 amino acids. DNA for the CDR3: TGTGCCAGCTCACCGAGCGCGGCCGGGGGTCAGCCCCAGCATTTT. This gives the protein CASSPSAAGGQPQHF.

The genes are TRBV6-5 and TRBJ2-7; weak D call: TRBD1 (6 bases). The CDR3 length is 15 residues. V lost 6 bases to trimming and J lost 1 base, with 16 bases between them. Germline CDR1 and CDR2: MNHEY and SVGAGI. For the CDR3, the DNA is TGTGCCAGCAGCGCCGGACAGCCTCGTTCCTACGAGCAGTACTTC. Translation: CASSAGQPRSYEQYF.

The chain recombines TRBV19 with TRBJ1-3, with unresolved D. Germline values: CDR1 LNHDA, CDR2 SQIVND (reference sequence). Trimming took 4 bases from V and 1 from J, leaving 8 bases between them. The CDR3 contains 14 residues. The CDR3 loop reads CASSTPSSGNTIYF. For the CDR3, the DNA is TGTGCCAGTAGTACCCCTTCGTCTGGAAACACCATATATTTT.

The gene calls are TRBV20-1 and TRBJ2-7; 7 bases match TRBD1. After removal of 5 bases from V and 2 bases from J, the junction contained 6 bases not matched to a gene. Germline V gene lookup returns CDR1 DFQATT and CDR2 SNEGSKA (reference sequence). The CDR3 has 13 residues. CDR3: CSAGGQAPYEQYF. CDR3 bases: TGCAGTGCTGGTGGACAGGCCCCCTACGAGCAGTACTTC.

The genes are TRBV10-3 and TRBJ1-1; no firm D call. Per the germline V gene, CDR1 is ENHRY and CDR2 is SYGVKD. Trimming stripped 4 bases from V and 4 bases from J, with 7 bases between. There are 12 residues in the CDR3. CDR3 protein: CAISAGSTEAFF. The CDR3 coding sequence is TGTGCCATCAGTGCTGGCAGCACTGAAGCTTTCTTT.

The V call is TRBV5-1, the J call TRBJ2-7, with 9 nucleotides matching TRBD1. CDR1 SGHRS and CDR2 YFSETQ come from the germline V gene. The CDR3 is made up of 14 amino acids. V trimming: 3 bases; J trimming: 3 bases; junction bases outside the gene matches: 4. CDR3 nucleotide sequence: TGCGCCAGCAGCTCATCGGGACAGGGCTACGAGCAGTACTTC. Its translation: CASSSSGQGYEQYF.

The chain combines TRBV27 with TRBJ1-1; D uncertain. Trimming took 1 base from V and 5 from J, leaving 14 bases between them. The CDR3 is 15 amino acids. CDR1 and CDR2 (germline): MNHEY, SMNVEV (reference sequence). CDR3 loop: CASSLFPEPGTEAFF. CDR3 nucleotide sequence: TGTGCCAGCAGTTTATTTCCAGAACCGGGGACTGAAGCTTTCTTT.

V and J are TRBV29-1 and TRBJ1-1; the match to TRBD1 covers 9 bases. The junction had 5 bases not matched to a gene; V was cut back by 4 bases and J by 2 bases. The CDR3 sequence is 14 residues long. CDR1 and CDR2 from the germline V gene are SQVTM and ANQGSEA. For the CDR3, the DNA is TGCAGCGTTGGTTGGGACAGGGAAAACACTGAAGCTTTCTTT. Its protein is CSVGWDRENTEAFF.

The chain combines TRBV28 with TRBJ2-5, with D possibly matching TRBD2 (5 bases). The CDR3 has 14 amino acids. From germline, CDR1 is MDHEN and CDR2 SYDVKM. V lost 2 bases to trimming and J lost 2 bases, with 9 bases between them. The CDR3 loop reads CASSLPDSQETQYF. The DNA for the CDR3 is TGTGCCAGCAGTTTACCGGACTCGCAAGAGACCCAGTACTTC.

The chain recombines TRBV6-5 with TRBJ1-2, with a weak D call TRBD1 (6 bases). V was cut by 7 bases and J by 13 bases, with 19 bases left in between. Germline V lookup: CDR1 MNHEY, CDR2 SVGAGI. This CDR3 contains 12 residues. As DNA, the CDR3 is TGTGCCAGCACCATCCCGGGACATACTTCCACCTTC. It yields the protein CASTIPGHTSTF.

The V and J genes are TRBV10-1 and TRBJ2-1; TRBD2 aligns across 8 bases. CDR1 and CDR2 from the germline V gene are WNHNN and SYGVQD (reference sequence). With 5 bases clipped from V and 0 bases from J, the junction kept 9 bases outside the gene matches. The CDR3 length is 17 residues. In DNA, the CDR3 is TGCGCCAGCAGTTCCTCCAAAAGCGGGAGCTCCTACAATGAGCAGTTCTTC. It codes for CASSSSKSGSSYNEQFF.

This clone was seen once. The chain is built from TRBV6-2 or TRBV6-3 and TRBJ1-1; 9 nucleotides align to TRBD1. This CDR3 spans 14 amino acids. Germline assignment: CDR1 MNHEY and CDR2 SVGEGT. Trimming removed 5 bases from V and 5 bases from J; junction bases left unmatched: 6. CDR3 sequence (DNA): TGTGCCAGCAGTCAAACAGGGGGCGCAACTGAAGCTTTCTTT. It is translated as CASSQTGGATEAFF.

CDR3 DNA sequence: TGTGCCAGCAGTTTGACGGGACAGGGAATCAATGAGCAGTTCTTC. It codes for CASSLTGQGINEQFF. The chain has TRBV28 and TRBJ2-1; 9 bases line up with TRBD1. CDR1 MDHEN and CDR2 SYDVKM come from the germline V gene. V dropped 3 bases and J dropped 6; count of bases not matched to a gene: 6. The length of the CDR3 is 15 residues.

J is TRBJ2-5 and V is TRBV4-1; TRBD2 is a possible D gene (5 bases). This CDR3 spans 14 amino acids. Germline V gene lookup returns CDR1 MGHRA and CDR2 YSYEKL. The V end was cut by 5 bases, the J end by 4 bases, with 14 bases between. This chain's CDR3 is CASSYPLRVETQYF. The CDR3 DNA sequence: TGCGCCAGCAGCTACCCTTTGAGGGTAGAGACCCAGTACTTC.

The V and J genes are TRBV29-1 and TRBJ2-1; a weak D match, TRBD2 (6 bases). Germline CDR1 is SQVTM and CDR2 is ANQGSEA. The CDR3 extends over 12 amino acids. Trimming removed 6 bases from V and 2 bases from J, with 8 bases in between. The CDR3 nucleotides are TGCAGCGTGGAGGGACCCTACAATGAGCAGTTCTTC. This translates into CSVEGPYNEQFF.